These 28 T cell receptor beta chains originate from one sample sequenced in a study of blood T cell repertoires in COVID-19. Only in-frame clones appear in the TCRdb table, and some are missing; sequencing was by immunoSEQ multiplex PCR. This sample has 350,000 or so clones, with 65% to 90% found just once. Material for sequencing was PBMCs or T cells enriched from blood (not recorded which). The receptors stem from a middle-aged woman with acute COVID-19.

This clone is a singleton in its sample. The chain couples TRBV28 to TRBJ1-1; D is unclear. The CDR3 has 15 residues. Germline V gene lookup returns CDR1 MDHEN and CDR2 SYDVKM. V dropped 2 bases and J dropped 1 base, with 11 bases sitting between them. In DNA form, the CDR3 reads TGTGCCAGCAGTTTACCGAGGCAACAGAACACTGAAGCTTTCTTT. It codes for CASSLPRQQNTEAFF.

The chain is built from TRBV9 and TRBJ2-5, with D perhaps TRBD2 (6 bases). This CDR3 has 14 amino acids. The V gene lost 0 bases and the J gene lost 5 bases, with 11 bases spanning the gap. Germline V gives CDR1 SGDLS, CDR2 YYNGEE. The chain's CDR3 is CASSVEGRGETQYF. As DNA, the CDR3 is TGTGCCAGCAGCGTAGAAGGACGGGGGGAGACCCAGTACTTC.

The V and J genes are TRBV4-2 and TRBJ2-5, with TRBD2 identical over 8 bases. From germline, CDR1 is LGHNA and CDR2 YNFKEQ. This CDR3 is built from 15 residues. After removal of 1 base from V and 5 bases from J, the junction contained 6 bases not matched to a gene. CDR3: CASSQAAGVSETQYF. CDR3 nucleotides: TGTGCCAGCAGCCAAGCAGCGGGGGTTTCGGAGACCCAGTACTTC.

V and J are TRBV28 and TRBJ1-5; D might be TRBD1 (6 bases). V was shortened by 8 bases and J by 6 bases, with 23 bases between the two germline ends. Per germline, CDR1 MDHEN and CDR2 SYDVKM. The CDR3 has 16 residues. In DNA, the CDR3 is TGTGCCAGCCATCGCGGGGGGCAGGGTCGGGTTCAGCCCCAGCATTTT. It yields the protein CASHRGGQGRVQPQHF. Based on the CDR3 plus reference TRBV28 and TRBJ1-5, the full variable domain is DVKVTQSSRYLVKRTGEKVFLECVQDMDHENMFWYRQDPGLGLRLIYFSYDVKMKEKGDIPEGYSVSREKKERFSLILESASTNQTSMYLCASHRGGQGRVQPQHFGDGTRLSIL.

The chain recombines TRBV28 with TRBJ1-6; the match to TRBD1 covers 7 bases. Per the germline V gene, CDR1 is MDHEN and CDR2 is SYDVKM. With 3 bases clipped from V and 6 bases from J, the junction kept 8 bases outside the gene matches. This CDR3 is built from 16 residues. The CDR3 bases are TGTGCCAGCAGTTTTGGGGGATACAGGGGTAATTCACCCCTCCACTTT. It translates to CASSFGGYRGNSPLHF.

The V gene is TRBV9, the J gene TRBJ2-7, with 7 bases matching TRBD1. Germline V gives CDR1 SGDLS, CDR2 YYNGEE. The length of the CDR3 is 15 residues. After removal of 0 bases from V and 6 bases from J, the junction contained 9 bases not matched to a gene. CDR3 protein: CASSVEPTGAGEQYF. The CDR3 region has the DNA TGTGCCAGCAGCGTAGAACCAACAGGGGCGGGCGAGCAGTACTTC.

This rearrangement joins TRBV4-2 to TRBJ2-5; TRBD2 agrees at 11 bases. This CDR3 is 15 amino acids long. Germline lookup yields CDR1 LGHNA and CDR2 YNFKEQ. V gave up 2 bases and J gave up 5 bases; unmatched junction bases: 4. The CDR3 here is CASSQLAGGPETQYF. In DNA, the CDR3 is TGTGCCAGCAGCCAATTAGCGGGGGGGCCTGAGACCCAGTACTTC.

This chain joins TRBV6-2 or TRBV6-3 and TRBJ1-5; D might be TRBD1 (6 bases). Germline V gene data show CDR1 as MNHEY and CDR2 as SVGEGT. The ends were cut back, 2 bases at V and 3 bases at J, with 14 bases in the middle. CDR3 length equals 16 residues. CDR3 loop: CASSYRQQGFNQPQHF. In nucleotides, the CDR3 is TGTGCCAGCAGTTACCGGCAACAGGGATTCAATCAGCCCCAGCATTTT.

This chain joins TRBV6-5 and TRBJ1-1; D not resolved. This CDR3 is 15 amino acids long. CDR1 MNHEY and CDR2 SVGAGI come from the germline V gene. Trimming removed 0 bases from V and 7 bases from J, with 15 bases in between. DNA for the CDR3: TGTGCCAGCAGTTACTCCTCGGATGTTACGGGTGAAGCTTTCTTT. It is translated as CASSYSSDVTGEAFF.

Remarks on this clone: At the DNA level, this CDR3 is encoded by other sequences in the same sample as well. The CDR3 loop is CASSQDYGGETQYF. For the CDR3, the DNA is TGCGCCAGCAGCCAAGATTATGGAGGAGAGACCCAGTACTTC. V is TRBV4-3 and J is TRBJ2-5; D is perhaps TRBD2 (5 bases). The CDR3 runs to 14 residues. V was shortened by 0 bases and J by 4 bases, with 9 bases between the two germline ends. Germline V lookup: CDR1 LGHNA, CDR2 YSLEER.

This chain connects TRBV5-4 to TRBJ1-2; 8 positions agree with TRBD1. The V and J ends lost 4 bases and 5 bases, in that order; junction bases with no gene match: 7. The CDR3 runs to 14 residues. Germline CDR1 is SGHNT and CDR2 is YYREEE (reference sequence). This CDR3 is CASSPDRGRYGYTF. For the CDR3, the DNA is TGTGCCAGCAGCCCTGACAGGGGAAGGTATGGCTACACCTTC. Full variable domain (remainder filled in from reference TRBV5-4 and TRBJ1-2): ETGVTQSPTHLIKTRGQQVTLRCSSQSGHNTVSWYQQALGQGPQFIFQYYREEENGRGNFPPRFSGLQFPNYSSELNVNALELDDSALYLCASSPDRGRYGYTFGSGTRLTVV.

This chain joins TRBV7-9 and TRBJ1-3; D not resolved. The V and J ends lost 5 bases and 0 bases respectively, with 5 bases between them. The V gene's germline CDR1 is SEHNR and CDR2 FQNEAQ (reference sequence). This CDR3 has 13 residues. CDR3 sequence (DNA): TGTGCCAGCAGCCCCAGCTCTGGAAACACCATATATTTT. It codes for CASSPSSGNTIYF.

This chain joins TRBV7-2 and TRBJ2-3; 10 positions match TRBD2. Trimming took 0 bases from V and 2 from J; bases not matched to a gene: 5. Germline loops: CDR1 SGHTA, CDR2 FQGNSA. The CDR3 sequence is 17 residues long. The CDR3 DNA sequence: TGTGCCAGCAGCTTAGCCCCTAGCGGGGGAGACACAGATACGCAGTATTTT. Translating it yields CASSLAPSGGDTDTQYF.

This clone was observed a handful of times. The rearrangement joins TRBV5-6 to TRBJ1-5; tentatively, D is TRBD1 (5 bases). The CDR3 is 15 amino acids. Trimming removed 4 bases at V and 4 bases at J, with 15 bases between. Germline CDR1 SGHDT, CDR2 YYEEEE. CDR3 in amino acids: CASSRSAGLNQPQHF. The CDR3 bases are TGTGCCAGCAGCCGGTCGGCAGGGCTGAATCAGCCCCAGCATTTT. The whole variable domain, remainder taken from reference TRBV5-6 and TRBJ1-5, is DAGVTQSPTHLIKTRGQQVTLRCSPKSGHDTVSWYQQALGQGPQFIFQYYEEEERQRGNFPDRFSGHQFPNYSSELNVNALLLGDSALYLCASSRSAGLNQPQHFGDGTRLSIL.

The CDR3 region has the DNA TGTGCCAGCAGTGATGGACTAGCGATCGAGCAGTACTTC. Translating it yields CASSDGLAIEQYF. This sequence joins TRBV6-2 or TRBV6-3 and TRBJ2-7; TRBD2 matches at 9 bases. The CDR3 totals 13 residues. In germline, CDR1 is MNHEY, CDR2 SVGEGT. V shed 5 bases, J shed 6 bases, and the junction held 5 bases outside the gene matches.

In DNA, the CDR3 is TGTGCCAGCAGTGATTCGGGGGGGTTCGCAGATACGCAGTATTTT. Protein sequence: CASSDSGGFADTQYF. The chain recombines TRBV2 with TRBJ2-3; 8 nucleotides align to TRBD2. Trimming removed 3 bases from V and 4 bases from J; junction bases left unmatched: 6. In germline, CDR1 is SNHLY, CDR2 FYNNEI. This CDR3 has 15 amino acids.

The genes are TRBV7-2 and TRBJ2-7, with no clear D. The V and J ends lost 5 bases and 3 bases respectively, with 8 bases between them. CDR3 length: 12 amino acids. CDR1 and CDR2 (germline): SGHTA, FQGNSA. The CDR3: CASSQELYEQYF. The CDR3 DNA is TGTGCCAGCAGCCAAGAACTCTACGAGCAGTACTTC.

The CDR3 DNA follows: TGTGCCAGCAGTGAAATAGCGGGAGAAGGATCCGGGGAGCTGTTTTTT. As protein: CASSEIAGEGSGELFF. The rearrangement links TRBV6-1 to TRBJ2-2; 9 bases agree with TRBD2. CDR1 and CDR2 from the germline V gene are MNHNS and SASEGT. V shed 2 bases, J shed 6 bases, and the junction held 7 bases outside the gene matches. The CDR3 loop spans 16 amino acids.

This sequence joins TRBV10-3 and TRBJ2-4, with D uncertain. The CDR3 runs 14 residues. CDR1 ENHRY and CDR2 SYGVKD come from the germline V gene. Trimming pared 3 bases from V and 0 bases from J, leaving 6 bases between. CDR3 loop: CAISDSLAKNIQYF. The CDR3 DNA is TGTGCCATCAGTGACAGTCTAGCCAAAAACATTCAGTACTTC.

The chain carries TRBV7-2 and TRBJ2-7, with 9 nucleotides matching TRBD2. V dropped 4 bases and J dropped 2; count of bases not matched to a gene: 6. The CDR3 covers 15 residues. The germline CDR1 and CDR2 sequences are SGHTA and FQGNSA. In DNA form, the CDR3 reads TGTGCCAGCAGCTCCCAGACTAGCGGAACCTACGAGCAGTACTTC. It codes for CASSSQTSGTYEQYF.

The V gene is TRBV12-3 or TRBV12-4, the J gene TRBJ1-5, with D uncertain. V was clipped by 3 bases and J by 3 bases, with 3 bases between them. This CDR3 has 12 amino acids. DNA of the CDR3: TGTGCCAGCAGTTTCTCCAATCAGCCCCAGCATTTT. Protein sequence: CASSFSNQPQHF.

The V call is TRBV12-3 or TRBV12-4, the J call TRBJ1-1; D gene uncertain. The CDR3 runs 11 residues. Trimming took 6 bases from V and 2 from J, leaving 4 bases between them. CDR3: CASRANTEAFF. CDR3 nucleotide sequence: TGTGCCAGCAGGGCTAACACTGAAGCTTTCTTT.

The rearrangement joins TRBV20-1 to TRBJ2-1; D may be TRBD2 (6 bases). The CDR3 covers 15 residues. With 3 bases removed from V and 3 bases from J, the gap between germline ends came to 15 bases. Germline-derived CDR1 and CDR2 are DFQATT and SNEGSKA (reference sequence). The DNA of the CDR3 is TGCAGTGCTAGTGGGGTTGTGGGACTCTACAATGAGCAGTTCTTC. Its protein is CSASGVVGLYNEQFF.

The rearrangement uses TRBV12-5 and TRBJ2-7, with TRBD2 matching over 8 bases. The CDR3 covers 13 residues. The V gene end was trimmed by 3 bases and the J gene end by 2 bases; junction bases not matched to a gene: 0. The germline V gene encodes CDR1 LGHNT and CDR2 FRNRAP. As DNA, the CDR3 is TGTGCTAGTGGTTTAGCGGGGGCCTACGAGCAGTACTTC. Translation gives CASGLAGAYEQYF.

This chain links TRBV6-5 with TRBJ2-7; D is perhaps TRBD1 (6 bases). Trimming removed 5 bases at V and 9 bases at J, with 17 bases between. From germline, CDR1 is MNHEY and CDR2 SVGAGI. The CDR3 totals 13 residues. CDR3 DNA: TGTGCCAGCAGTCCGAGACAGGACTCAGGGCAGTACTTC. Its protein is CASSPRQDSGQYF.

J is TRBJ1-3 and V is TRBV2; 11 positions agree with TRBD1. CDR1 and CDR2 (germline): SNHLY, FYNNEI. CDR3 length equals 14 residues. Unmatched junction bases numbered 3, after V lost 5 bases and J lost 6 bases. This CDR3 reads CASSLGQGANTIYF. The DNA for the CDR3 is TGTGCCAGCAGTCTCGGACAGGGGGCAAACACCATATATTTT.

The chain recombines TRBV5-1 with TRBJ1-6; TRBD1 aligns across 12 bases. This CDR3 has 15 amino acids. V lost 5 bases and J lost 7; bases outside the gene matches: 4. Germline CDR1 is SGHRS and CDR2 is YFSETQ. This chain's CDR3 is CASRPGTGGNSPLHF. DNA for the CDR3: TGCGCCAGCAGACCCGGGACAGGGGGCAATTCACCCCTCCACTTT.

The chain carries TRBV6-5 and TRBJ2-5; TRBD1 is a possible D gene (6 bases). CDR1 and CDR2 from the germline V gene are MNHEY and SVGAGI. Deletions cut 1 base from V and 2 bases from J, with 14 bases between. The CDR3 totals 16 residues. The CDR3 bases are TGTGCCAGCAGTTACTTTAAGAGGACAGTACAAGAGACCCAGTACTTC. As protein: CASSYFKRTVQETQYF.